Sequencing of this TCR beta chain was carried out in a study of memory CD4+ T cells and cytomegalovirus serostatus. Study-wide points: CD4+ memory repertoires contained about two fifths of the 164 reported CMV TCRbeta sequences. Repertoires predicted CMV serostatus with median bootstrapped AUC of about 0.96.

Method: immunoSEQ multiplex PCR; TCRdb's copy keeps in-frame clones and lacks some. The sample yields some 60,000 clones, about 81% seen once. Single viable CD3+CD4+CD8-CD45RO+ cells were sorted as the memory CD4+ T cells. Note on this clone: Antigen: not known.

This CDR3 has 14 residues. The germline CDR1 and CDR2 sequences are MNHNY and SVGAGI (reference sequence). V lost 6 bases to trimming and J lost 6 bases, with 17 bases between them. Material: memory CD4+ T cells from blood. This rearrangement joins TRBV6-6 to TRBJ1-2; D unresolved. This sequence originates from an adult in good health and CMV-seronegative. Here the CDR3 DNA reads TGTGCCAGCAGACCAGGCACTGAGTCTGATGGCTACACCTTC. Amino acids: CASRPGTESDGYTF.